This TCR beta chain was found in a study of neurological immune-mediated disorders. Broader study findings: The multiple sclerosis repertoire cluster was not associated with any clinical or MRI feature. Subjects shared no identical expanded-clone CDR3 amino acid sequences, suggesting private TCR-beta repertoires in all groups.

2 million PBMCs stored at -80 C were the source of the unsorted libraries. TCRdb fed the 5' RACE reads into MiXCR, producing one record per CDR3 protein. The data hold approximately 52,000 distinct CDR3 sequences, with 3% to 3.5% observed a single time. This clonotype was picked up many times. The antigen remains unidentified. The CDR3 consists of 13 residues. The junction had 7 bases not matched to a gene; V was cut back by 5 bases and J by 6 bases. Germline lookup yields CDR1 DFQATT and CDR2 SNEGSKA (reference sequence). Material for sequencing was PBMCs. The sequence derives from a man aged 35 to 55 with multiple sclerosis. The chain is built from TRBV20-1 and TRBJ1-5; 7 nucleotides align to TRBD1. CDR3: CSAPETGIQPQHF. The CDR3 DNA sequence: TGCAGTGCTCCAGAGACAGGGATTCAGCCCCAGCATTTT.